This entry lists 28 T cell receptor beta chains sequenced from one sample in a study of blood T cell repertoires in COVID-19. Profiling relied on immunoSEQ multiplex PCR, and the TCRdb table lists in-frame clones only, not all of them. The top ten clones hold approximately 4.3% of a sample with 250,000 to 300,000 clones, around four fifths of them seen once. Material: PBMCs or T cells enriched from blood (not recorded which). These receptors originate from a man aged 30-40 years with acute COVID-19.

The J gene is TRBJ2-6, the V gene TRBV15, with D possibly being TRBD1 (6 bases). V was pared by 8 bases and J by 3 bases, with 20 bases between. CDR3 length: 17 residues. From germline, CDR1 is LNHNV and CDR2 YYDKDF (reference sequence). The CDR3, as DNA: TGTGCCACCCGTCCGATTGCTGGGGGCTATGGGGCCAACGTCCTGACTTTC. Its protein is CATRPIAGGYGANVLTF.

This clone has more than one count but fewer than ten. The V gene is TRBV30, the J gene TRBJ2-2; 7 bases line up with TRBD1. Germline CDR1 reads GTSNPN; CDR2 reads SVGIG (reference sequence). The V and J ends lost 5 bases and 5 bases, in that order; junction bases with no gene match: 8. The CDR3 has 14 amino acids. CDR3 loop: CAWATGVRTGELFF. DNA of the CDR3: TGTGCCTGGGCTACAGGGGTAAGGACCGGGGAGCTGTTTTTT.

CDR3 coding DNA: TGTGCCACCAGTGATTTTGGGGCCCCTAATGAAAAACTGTTTTTT. Amino acid sequence: CATSDFGAPNEKLFF. The genes are TRBV24-1 and TRBJ1-4; D perhaps matches TRBD1 (5 bases). Trimming left V 1 base short and J 3 bases short, with 8 bases between. CDR1 is KGHDR and CDR2 is SFDVKD in the germline V gene. The CDR3 is 15 residues long.

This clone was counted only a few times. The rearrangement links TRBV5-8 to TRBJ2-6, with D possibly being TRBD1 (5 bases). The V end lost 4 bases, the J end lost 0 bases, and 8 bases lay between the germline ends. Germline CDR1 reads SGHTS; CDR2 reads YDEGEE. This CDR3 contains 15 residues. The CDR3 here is CASSAGSSGANVLTF. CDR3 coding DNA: TGTGCCAGCAGCGCAGGGTCCTCTGGGGCCAACGTCCTGACTTTC.

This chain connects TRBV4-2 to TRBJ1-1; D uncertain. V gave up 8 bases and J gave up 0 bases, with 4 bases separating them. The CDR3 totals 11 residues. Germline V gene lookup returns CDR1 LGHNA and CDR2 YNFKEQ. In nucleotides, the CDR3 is TGTGCCAGCTATTTGAACACTGAAGCTTTCTTT. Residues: CASYLNTEAFF.

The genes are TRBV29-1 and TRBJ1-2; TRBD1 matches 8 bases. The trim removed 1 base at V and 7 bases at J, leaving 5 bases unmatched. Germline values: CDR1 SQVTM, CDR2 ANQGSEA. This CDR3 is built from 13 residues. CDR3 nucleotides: TGCAGCGTTGAAGGGGGCAGGGGGCTTGGCTACACCTTC. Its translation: CSVEGGRGLGYTF. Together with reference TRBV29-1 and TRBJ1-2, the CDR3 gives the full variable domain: SAVISQKPSRDICQRGTSLTIQCQVDSQVTMMFWYRQQPGQSLTLIATANQGSEATYESGFVIDKFPISRPNLTFSTLTVSNMSPEDSSIYLCSVEGGRGLGYTFGSGTRLTVV.

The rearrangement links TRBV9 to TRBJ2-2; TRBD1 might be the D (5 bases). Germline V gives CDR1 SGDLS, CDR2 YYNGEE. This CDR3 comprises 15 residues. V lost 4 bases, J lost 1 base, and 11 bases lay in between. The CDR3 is CASSPTTGNTGELFF. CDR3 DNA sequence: TGTGCCAGCAGCCCAACTACAGGGAACACCGGGGAGCTGTTTTTT. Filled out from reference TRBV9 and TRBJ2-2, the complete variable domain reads DSGVTQTPKHLITATGQRVTLRCSPRSGDLSVYWYQQSLDQGLQFLIQYYNGEERAKGNILERFSAQQFPDLHSELNLSSLELGDSALYFCASSPTTGNTGELFFGEGSRLTVL.

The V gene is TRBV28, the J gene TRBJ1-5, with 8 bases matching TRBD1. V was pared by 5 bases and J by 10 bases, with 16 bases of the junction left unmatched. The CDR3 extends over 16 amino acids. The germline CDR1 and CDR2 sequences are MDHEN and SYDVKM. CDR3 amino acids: CASSPNSGRGRDPQHF. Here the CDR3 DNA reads TGTGCCAGCAGTCCCAACAGTGGCAGGGGGCGAGATCCCCAGCATTTT.

The CDR3 region is CASSSGAVNTEAFF. For the CDR3, the DNA is TGTGCCAGCAGCTCAGGGGCGGTAAACACTGAAGCTTTCTTT. J is TRBJ1-1 and V is TRBV4-2; tentatively, D is TRBD1 (6 bases). The CDR3 has 14 amino acids. Germline CDR1 reads LGHNA; CDR2 reads YNFKEQ. The V and J ends lost 5 bases and 2 bases respectively, with 12 bases between them.

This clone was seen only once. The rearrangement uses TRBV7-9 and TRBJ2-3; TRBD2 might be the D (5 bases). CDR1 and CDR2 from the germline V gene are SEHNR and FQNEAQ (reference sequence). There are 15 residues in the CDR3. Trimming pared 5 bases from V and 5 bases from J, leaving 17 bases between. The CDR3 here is CASSIRGSAIDTQYF. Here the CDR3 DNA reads TGTGCCAGCAGCATCAGAGGGTCTGCTATAGATACGCAGTATTTT.

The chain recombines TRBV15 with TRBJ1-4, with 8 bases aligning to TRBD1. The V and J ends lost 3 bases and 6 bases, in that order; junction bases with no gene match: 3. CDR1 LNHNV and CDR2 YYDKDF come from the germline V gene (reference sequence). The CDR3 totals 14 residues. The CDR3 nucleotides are TGTGCCACCAGCAGGGACAGGGCTGATGAAAAACTGTTTTTT. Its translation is CATSRDRADEKLFF.

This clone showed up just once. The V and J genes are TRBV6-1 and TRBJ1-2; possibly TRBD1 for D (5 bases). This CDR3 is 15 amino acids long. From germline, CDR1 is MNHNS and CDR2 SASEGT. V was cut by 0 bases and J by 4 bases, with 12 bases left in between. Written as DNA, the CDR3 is TGTGCCAGCAGTGAAGCGCAGGGAGGAAGCTATGGCTACACCTTC. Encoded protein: CASSEAQGGSYGYTF.

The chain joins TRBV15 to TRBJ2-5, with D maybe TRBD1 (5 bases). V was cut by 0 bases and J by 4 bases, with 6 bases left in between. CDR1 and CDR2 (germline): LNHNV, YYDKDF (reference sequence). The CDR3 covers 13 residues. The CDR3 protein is CATSRDQGETQYF. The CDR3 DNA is TGTGCCACCAGCAGAGATCAGGGAGAGACCCAGTACTTC. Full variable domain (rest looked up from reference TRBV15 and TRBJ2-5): DAMVIQNPRYQVTQFGKPVTLSCSQTLNHNVMYWYQQKSSQAPKLLFHYYDKDFNNEADTPDNFQSRRPNTSFCFLDIRSPGLGDTAMYLCATSRDQGETQYFGPGTRLLVL.

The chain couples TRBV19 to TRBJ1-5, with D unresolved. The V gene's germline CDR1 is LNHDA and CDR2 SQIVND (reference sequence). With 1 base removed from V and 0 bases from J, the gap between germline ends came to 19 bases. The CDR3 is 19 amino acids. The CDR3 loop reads CASSIGISRHLYSNQPQHF. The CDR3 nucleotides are TGTGCCAGTAGTATAGGTATCAGCAGACACCTTTATAGCAATCAGCCCCAGCATTTT.

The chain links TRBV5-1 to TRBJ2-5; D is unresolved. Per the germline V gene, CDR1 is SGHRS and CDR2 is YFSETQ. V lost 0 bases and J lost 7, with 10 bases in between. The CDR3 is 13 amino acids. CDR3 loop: CASSLEFSGTQYF. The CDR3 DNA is TGCGCCAGCAGCTTGGAATTTTCCGGGACCCAGTACTTC.

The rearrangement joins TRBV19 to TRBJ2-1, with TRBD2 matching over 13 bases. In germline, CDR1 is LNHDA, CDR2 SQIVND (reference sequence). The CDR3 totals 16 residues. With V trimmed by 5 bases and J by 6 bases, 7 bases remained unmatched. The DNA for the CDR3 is TGTGCCAGTAGTTTGCAGACTAGCGGGAGGAGCAATGAGCAGTTCTTC. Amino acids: CASSLQTSGRSNEQFF.

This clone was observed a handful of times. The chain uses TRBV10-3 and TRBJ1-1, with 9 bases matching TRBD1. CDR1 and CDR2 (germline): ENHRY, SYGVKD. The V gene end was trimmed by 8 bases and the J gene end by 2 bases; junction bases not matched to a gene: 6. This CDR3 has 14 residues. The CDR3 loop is CAIGQGQGNTEAFF. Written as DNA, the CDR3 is TGTGCCATCGGTCAGGGACAGGGAAACACTGAAGCTTTCTTT.

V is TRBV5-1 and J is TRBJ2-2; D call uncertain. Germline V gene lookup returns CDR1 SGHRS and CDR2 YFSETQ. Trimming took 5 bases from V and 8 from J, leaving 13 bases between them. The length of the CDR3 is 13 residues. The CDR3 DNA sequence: TGCGCCAGCAGGTCAGATGTCATAGGGGAGCTGTTTTTT. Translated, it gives CASRSDVIGELFF.

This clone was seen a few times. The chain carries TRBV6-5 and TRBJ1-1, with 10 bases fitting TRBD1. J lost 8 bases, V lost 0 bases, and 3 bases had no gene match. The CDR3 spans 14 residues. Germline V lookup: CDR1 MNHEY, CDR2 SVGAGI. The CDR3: CASSYSRDRGEAFF. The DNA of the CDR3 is TGTGCCAGCAGTTACTCGAGGGACAGGGGAGAAGCTTTCTTT.

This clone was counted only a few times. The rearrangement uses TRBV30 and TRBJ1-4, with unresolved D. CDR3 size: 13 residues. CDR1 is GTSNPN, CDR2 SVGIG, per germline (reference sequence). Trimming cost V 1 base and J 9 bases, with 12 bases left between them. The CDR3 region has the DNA TGTGCCTGGAGTGCGGCAGAGACTAAAAAACTGTTTTTT. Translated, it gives CAWSAAETKKLFF.

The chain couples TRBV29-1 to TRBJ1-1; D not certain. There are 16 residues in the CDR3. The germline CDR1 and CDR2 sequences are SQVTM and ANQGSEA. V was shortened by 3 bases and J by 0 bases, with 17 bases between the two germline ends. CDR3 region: CSVDTVGETMNTEAFF. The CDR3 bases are TGCAGCGTTGACACGGTCGGGGAGACTATGAACACTGAAGCTTTCTTT.

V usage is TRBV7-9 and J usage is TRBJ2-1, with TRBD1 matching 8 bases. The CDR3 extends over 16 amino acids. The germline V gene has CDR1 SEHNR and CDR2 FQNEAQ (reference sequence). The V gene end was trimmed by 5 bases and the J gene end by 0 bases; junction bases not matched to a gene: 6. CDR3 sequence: CASSPQTGGSYNEQFF. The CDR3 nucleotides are TGTGCCAGCAGCCCACAAACAGGGGGCTCCTACAATGAGCAGTTCTTC.

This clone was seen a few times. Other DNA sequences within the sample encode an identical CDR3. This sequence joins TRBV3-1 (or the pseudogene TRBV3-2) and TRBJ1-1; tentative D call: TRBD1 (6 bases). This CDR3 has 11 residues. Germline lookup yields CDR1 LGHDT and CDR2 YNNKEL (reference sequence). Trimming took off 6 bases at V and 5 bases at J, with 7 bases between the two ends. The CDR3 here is CASRGGTEAFF. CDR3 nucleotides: TGTGCCAGCAGAGGGGGTACTGAAGCTTTCTTT.

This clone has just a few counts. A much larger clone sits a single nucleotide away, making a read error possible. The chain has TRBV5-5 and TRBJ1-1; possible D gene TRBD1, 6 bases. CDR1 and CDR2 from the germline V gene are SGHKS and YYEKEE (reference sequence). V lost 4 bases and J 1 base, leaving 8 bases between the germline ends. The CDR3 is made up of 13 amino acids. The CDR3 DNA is TGTGCCAGCAGCGTAGGGGGGAACACTGAAGCTTTCTTT. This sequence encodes CASSVGGNTEAFF.

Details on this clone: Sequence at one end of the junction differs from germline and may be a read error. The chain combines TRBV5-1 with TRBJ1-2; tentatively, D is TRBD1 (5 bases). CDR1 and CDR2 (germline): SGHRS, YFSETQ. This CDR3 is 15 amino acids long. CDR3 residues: CASSLALGAGSGYTF. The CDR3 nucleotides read TGTGCCAGCAGCTTGGCCCTAGGGGCAGGATCTGGCTACACCTTC.

CDR3 amino acids: CASSPGLTDTQYF. The CDR3 region has the DNA TGTGCCAGCAGCCCGGGACTTACAGATACGCAGTATTTT. This chain connects TRBV3-1 (or the pseudogene TRBV3-2) to TRBJ2-3, with D possibly being TRBD2 (6 bases). The CDR3 totals 13 residues. Trimming pared 4 bases from V and 3 bases from J, leaving 8 bases between. Germline loops: CDR1 LGHDT, CDR2 YNNKEL (reference sequence).

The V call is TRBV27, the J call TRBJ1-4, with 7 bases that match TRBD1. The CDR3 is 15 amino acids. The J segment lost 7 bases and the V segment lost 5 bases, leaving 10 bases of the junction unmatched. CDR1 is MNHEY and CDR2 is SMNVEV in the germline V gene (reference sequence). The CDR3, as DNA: TGTGCCAGCAGTACGAAACAGGGGTTTGGTGAAAAACTGTTTTTT. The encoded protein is CASSTKQGFGEKLFF.

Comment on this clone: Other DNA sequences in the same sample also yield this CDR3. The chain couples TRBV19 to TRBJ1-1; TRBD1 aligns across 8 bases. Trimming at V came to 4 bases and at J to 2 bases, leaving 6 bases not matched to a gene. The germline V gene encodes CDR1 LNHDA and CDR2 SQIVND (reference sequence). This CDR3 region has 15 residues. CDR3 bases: TGTGCCAGTAGTACAGACAGGGGCGGTAACACTGAAGCTTTCTTT. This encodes CASSTDRGGNTEAFF.